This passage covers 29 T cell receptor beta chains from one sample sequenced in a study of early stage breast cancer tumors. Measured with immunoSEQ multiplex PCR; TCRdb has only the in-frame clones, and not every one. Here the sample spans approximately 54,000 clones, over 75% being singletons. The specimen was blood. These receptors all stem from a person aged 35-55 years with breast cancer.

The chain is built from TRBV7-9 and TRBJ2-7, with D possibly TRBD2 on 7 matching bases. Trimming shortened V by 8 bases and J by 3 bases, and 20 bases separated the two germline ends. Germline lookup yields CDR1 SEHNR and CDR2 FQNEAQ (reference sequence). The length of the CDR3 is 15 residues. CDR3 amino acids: CASQNSGQGHYEQYF. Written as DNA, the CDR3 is TGTGCCAGCCAAAATAGCGGGCAGGGGCACTACGAGCAGTACTTC.

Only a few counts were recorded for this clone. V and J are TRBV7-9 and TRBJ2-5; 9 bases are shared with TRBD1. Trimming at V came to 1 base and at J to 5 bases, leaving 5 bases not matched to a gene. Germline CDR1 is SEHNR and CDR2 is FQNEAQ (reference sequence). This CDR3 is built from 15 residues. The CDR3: CASSLGTTGGETQYF. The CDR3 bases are TGTGCCAGCAGCTTAGGAACGACAGGGGGGGAGACCCAGTACTTC.

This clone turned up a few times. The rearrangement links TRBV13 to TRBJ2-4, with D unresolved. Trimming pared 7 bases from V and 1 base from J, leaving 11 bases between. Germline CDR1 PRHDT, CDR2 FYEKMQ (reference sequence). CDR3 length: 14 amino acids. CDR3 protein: CASTTFRAKNIQYF. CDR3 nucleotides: TGTGCCAGCACCACATTCAGGGCCAAAAACATTCAGTACTTC.

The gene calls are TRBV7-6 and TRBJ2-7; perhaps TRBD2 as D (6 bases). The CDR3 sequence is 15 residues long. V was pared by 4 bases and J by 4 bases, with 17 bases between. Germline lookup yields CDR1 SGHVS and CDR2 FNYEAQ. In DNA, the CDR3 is TGTGCCAGCAGCTCTACTGCCGCGGGGCGGTACGAGCAGTACTTC. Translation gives CASSSTAAGRYEQYF.

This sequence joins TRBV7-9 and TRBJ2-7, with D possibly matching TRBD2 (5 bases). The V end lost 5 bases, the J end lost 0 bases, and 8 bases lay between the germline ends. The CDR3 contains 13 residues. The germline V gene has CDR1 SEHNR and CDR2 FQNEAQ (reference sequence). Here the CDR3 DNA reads TGTGCCAGCAGCCCCCTAGCCTCCTACGAGCAGTACTTC. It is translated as CASSPLASYEQYF.

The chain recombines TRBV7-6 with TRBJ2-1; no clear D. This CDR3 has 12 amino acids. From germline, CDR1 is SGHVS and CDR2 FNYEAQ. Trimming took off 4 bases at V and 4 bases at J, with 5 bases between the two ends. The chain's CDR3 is CASSSGYNEQFF. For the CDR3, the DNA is TGTGCCAGCAGCTCTGGTTACAATGAGCAGTTCTTC.

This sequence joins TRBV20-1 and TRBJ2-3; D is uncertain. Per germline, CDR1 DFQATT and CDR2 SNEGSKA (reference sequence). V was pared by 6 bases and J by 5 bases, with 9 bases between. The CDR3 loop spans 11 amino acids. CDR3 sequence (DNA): TGCAGTGCGGATACAAGAGATACGCAGTATTTT. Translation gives CSADTRDTQYF.

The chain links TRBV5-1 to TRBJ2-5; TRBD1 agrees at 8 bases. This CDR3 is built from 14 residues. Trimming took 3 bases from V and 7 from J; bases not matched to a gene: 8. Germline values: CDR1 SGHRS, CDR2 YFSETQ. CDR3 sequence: CASSWGQAPWTQYF. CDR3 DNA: TGCGCCAGCAGCTGGGGACAGGCCCCTTGGACCCAGTACTTC.

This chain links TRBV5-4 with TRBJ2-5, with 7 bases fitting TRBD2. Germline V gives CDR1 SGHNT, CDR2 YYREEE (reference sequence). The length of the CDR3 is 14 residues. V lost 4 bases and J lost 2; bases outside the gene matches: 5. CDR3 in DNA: TGTGCCAGCAGCCGTGGGACTAAACAAGAGACCCAGTACTTC. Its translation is CASSRGTKQETQYF. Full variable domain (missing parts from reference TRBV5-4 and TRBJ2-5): ETGVTQSPTHLIKTRGQQVTLRCSSQSGHNTVSWYQQALGQGPQFIFQYYREEENGRGNFPPRFSGLQFPNYSSELNVNALELDDSALYLCASSRGTKQETQYFGPGTRLLVL.

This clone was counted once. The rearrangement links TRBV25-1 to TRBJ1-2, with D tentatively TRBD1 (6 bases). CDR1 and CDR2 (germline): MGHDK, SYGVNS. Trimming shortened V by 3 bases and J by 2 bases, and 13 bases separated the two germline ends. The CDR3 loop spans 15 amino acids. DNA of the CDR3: TGTGCCAGCAGTGAGAAGGGGACACCAAACTATGGCTACACCTTC. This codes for CASSEKGTPNYGYTF.

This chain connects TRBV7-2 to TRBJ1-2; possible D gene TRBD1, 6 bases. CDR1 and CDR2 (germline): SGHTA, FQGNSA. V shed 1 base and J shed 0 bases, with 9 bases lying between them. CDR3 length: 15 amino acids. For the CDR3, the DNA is TGTGCCAGCAGCTTAGTGGGACAAACTAACTATGGCTACACCTTC. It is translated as CASSLVGQTNYGYTF.

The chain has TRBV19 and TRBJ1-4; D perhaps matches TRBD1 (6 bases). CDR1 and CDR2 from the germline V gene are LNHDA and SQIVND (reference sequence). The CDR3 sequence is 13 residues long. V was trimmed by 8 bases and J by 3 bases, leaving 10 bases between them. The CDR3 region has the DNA TGTGCCAGTTCCTGGACAGCTAATGAAAAACTGTTTTTT. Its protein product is CASSWTANEKLFF.

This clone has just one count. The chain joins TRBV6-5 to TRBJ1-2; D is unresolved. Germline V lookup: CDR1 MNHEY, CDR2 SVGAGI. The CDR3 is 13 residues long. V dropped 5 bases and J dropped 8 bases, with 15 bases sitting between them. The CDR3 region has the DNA TGTGCCAGCAGTACCGATTTCAGCGTGGGCTACACCTTC. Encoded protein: CASSTDFSVGYTF.

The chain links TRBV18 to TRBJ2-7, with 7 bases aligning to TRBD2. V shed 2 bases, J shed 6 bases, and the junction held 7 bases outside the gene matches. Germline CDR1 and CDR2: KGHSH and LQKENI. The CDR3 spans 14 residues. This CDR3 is CASSPAQSGGEQYF. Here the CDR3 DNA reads TGTGCCAGCTCACCAGCCCAATCGGGGGGCGAGCAGTACTTC.

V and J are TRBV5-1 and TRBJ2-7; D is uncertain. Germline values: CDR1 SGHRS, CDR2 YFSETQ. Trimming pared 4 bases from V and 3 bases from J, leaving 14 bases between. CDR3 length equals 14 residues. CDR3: CASSTSPTYYEQYF. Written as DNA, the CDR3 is TGCGCCAGCAGCACCAGCCCCACCTACTACGAGCAGTACTTC.

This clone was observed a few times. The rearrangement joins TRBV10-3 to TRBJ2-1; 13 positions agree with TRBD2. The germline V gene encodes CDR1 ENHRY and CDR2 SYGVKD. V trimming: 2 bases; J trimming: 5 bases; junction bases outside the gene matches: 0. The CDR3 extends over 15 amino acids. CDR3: CAISEGLAGDNEQFF. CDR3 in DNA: TGTGCCATCAGTGAGGGACTAGCGGGAGACAATGAGCAGTTCTTC.

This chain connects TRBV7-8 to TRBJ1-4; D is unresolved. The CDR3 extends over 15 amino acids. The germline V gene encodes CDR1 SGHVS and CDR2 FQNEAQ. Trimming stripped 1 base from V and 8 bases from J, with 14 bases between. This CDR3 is CASSLGGRGGEKLFF. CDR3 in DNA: TGTGCCAGCAGCTTAGGAGGGCGAGGTGGAGAAAAACTGTTTTTT.

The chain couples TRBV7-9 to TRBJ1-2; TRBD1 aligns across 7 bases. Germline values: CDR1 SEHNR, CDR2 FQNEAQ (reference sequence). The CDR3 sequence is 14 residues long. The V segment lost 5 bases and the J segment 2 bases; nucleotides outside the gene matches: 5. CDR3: CASSPQTGNYGYTF. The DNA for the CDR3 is TGTGCCAGCAGCCCTCAGACAGGGAACTATGGCTACACCTTC.

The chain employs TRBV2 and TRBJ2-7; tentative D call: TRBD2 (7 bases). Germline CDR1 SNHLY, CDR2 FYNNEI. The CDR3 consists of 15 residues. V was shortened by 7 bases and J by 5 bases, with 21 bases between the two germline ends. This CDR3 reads CASTMGAGVGDEQYF. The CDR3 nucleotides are TGTGCCAGCACCATGGGGGCGGGAGTTGGTGACGAGCAGTACTTC.

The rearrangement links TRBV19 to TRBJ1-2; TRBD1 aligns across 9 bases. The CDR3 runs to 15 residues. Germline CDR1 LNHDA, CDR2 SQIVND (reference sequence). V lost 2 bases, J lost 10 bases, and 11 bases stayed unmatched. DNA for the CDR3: TGTGCCAGTAGTATAAACACCGGGACAGGGAATCACTACACCTTC. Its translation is CASSINTGTGNHYTF. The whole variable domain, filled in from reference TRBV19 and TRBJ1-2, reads DGGITQSPKYLFRKEGQNVTLSCEQNLNHDAMYWYRQDPGQGLRLIYYSQIVNDFQKGDIAEGYSVSREKKESFPLTVTSAQKNPTAFYLCASSINTGTGNHYTFGSGTRLTVV.

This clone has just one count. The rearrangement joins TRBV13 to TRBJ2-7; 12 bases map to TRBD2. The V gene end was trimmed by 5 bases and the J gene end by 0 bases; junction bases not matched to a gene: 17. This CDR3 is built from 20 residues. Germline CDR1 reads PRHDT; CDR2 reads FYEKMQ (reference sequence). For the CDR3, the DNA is TGTGCCAGCAGCCCTAGGAGGCTAGCGGGAGGGTACGGCACCTCCTACGAGCAGTACTTC. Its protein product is CASSPRRLAGGYGTSYEQYF.

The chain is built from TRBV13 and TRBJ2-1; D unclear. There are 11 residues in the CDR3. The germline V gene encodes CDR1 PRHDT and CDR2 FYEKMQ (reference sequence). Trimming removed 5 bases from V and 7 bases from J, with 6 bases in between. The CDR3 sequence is CASSMRNEQFF. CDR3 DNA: TGTGCCAGCAGCATGAGAAATGAGCAGTTCTTC.

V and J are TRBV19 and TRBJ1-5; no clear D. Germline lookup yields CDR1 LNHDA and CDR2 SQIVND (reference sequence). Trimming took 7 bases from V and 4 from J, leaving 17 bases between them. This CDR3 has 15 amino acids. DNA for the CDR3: TGTGCCAGTATAGAGGCGGGGTTTGCGAATCAGCCCCAGCATTTT. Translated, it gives CASIEAGFANQPQHF.

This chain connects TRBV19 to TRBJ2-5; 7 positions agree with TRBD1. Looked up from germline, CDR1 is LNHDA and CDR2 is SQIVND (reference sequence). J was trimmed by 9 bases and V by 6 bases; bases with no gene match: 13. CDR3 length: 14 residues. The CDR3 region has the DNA TGTGCCAGTAGCGAGGACAGGCTCTCCGGGTCCCAGTACTTC. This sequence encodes CASSEDRLSGSQYF.

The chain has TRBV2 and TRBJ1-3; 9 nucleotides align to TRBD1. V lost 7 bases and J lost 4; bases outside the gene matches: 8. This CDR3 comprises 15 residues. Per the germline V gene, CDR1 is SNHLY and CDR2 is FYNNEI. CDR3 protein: CASIGDRAYGNTIYF. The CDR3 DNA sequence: TGTGCCAGCATTGGGGACAGGGCTTACGGAAACACCATATATTTT.

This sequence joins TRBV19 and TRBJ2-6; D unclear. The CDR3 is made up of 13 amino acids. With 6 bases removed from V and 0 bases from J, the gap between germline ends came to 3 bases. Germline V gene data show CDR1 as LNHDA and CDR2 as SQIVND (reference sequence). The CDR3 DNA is TGTGCCAGTAGAGTCTCTGGGGCCAACGTCCTGACTTTC. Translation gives CASRVSGANVLTF. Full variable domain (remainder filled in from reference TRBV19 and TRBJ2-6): DGGITQSPKYLFRKEGQNVTLSCEQNLNHDAMYWYRQDPGQGLRLIYYSQIVNDFQKGDIAEGYSVSREKKESFPLTVTSAQKNPTAFYLCASRVSGANVLTFGAGSRLTVL.

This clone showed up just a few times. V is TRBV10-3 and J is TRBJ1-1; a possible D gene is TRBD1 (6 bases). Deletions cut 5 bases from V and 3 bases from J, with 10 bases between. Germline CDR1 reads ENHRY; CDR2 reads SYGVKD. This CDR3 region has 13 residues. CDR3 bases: TGTGCCATCAGTCCAGGGGCGGACACTGAAGCTTTCTTT. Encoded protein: CAISPGADTEAFF.

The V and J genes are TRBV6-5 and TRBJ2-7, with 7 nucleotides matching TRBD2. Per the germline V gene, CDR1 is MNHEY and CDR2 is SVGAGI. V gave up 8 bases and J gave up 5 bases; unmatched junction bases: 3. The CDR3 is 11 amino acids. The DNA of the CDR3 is TGTGCCAGCTGCGGGGGAAACGAGCAGTACTTC. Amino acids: CASCGGNEQYF.

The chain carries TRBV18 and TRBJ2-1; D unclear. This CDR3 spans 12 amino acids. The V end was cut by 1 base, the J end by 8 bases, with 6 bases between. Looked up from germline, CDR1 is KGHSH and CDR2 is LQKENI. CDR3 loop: CASSPRGYEQFF. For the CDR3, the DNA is TGTGCCAGCTCACCACGGGGTTATGAGCAGTTCTTC.